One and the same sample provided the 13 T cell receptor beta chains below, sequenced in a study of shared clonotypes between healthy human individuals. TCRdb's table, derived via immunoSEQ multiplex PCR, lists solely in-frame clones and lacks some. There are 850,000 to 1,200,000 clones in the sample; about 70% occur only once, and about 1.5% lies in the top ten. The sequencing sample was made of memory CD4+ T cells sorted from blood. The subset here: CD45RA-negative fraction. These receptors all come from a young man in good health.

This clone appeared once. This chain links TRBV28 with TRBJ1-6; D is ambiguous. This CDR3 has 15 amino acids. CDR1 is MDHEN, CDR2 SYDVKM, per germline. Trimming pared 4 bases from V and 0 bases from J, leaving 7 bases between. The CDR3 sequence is CASSSGSSYNSPLHF. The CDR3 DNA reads TGTGCCAGCAGTTCGGGGAGCTCCTATAATTCACCCCTCCACTTT. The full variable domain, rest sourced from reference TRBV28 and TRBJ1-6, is DVKVTQSSRYLVKRTGEKVFLECVQDMDHENMFWYRQDPGLGLRLIYFSYDVKMKEKGDIPEGYSVSREKKERFSLILESASTNQTSMYLCASSSGSSYNSPLHFGNGTRLTVT.

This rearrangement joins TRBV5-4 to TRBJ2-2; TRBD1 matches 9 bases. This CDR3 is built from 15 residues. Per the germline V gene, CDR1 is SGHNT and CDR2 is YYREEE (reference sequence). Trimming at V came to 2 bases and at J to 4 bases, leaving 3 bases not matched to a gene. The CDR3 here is CASSLDRGSTGELFF. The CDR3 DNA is TGTGCCAGCAGCTTAGACAGGGGGTCCACCGGGGAGCTGTTTTTT.

CDR3 in amino acids: CASSFLTGSGTDTQYF. DNA of the CDR3: TGCGCCAGCAGCTTTTTAACAGGGTCGGGCACAGATACGCAGTATTTT. The V call is TRBV5-1, the J call TRBJ2-3; D is perhaps TRBD1 (6 bases). From germline, CDR1 is SGHRS and CDR2 YFSETQ. V lost 2 bases and J 1 base, leaving 14 bases between the germline ends. There are 16 residues in the CDR3.

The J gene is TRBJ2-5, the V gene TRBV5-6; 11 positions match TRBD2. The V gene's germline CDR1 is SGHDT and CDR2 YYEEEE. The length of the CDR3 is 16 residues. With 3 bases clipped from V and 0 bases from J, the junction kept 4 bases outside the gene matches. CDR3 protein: CASSWRLAGNQETQYF. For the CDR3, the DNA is TGTGCCAGCAGCTGGAGACTAGCGGGGAACCAAGAGACCCAGTACTTC.

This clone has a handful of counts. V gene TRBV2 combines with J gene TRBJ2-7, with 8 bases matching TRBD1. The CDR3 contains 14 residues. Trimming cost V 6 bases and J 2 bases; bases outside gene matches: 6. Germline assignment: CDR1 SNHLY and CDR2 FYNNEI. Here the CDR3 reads CASRDQGAPYEQYF. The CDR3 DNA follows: TGTGCCAGCAGGGACCAGGGGGCTCCCTACGAGCAGTACTTC. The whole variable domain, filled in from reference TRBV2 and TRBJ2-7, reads EPEVTQTPSHQVTQMGQEVILRCVPISNHLYFYWYRQILGQKVEFLVSFYNNEISEKSEIFDDQFSVERPDGSNFTLKIRSTKLEDSAMYFCASRDQGAPYEQYFGPGTRLTVT.

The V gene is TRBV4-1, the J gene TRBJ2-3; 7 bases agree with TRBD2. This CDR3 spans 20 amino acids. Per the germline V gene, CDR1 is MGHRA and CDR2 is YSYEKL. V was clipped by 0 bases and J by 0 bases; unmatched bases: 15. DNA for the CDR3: TGCGCCAGCAGCCAAGAACCGCCGGGGGGAATAACCCTTAGCACAGATACGCAGTATTTT. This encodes CASSQEPPGGITLSTDTQYF.

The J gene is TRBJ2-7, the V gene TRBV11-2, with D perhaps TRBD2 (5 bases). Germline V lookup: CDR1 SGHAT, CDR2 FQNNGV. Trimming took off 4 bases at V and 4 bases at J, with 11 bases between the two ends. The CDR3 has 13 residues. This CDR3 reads CASSSPPGYEQYF. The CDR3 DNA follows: TGTGCCAGCAGCTCACCTCCGGGGTACGAGCAGTACTTC.

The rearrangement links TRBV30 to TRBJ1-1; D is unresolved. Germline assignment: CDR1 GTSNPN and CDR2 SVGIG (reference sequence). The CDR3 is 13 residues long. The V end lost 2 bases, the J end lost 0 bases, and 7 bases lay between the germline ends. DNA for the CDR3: TGTGCCTGGAGTTTCAGACTGAACACTGAAGCTTTCTTT. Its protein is CAWSFRLNTEAFF.

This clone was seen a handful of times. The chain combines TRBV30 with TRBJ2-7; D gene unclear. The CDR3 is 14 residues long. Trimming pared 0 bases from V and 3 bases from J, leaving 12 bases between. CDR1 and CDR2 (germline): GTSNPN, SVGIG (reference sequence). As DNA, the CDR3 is TGTGCCTGGAGTGTCCCCCGCTTTTTCTACGAGCAGTACTTC. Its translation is CAWSVPRFFYEQYF.

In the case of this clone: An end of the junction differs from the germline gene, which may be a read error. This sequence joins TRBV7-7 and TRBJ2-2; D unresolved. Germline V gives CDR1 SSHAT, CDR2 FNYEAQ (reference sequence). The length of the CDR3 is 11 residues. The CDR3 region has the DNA TGTGCTAGCAGCTTGAACGGGGAGCTGTTTTTT. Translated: CASSLNGELFF. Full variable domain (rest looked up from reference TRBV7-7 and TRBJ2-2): GAGVSQSPRYKVTKRGQDVTLRCDPISSHATLYWYQQALGQGPEFLTYFNYEAQPDKSGLPSDRFSAERPEGSISTLTIQRTEQRDSAMYRCASSLNGELFFGEGSRLTVL.

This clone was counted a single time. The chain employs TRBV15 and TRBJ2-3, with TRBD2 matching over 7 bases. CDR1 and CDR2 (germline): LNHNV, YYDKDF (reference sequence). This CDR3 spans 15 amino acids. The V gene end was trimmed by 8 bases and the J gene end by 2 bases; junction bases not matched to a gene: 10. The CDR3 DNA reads TGTGCCACCGGAAGGGAGGGCAGAGACACAGATACGCAGTATTTT. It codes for CATGREGRDTDTQYF.

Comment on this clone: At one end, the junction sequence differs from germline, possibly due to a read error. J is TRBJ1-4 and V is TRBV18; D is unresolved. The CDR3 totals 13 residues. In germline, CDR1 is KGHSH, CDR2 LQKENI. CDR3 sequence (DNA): TGTGCCACCTCAGTTCGCGAGAACGAAAAACTGTTTTTT. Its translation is CATSVRENEKLFF.

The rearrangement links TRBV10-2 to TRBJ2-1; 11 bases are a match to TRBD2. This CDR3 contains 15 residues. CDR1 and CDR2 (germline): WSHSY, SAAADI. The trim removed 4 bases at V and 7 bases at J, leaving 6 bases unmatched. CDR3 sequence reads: CASSAQLAGANEQFF. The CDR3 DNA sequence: TGCGCCAGCAGTGCTCAACTAGCGGGGGCAAATGAGCAGTTCTTC.